This T cell receptor beta chain comes out of a study of T cells expressing NK-cell markers. Looked up from germline, CDR1 is MDHEN and CDR2 is SYDVKM. The CDR3 length is 15 residues. Regarding the study as a whole: Expanded clones of NKG2C+ T cells had an unclear HCMV specificity.

TCRdb re-called the 5' RACE reads; every CDR3 protein appears as one record, without DNA. Its table lists about 440,000 distinct CDR3 sequences. As concerns this clonotype: Antigen specificity is unknown.

The sequenced sample was blood T cells: a sorted CD56 or NKG2C T cell subset, CD4+ or CD8+ T cells, or bulk PBMC T cells (not recorded which). This TCR was sampled from a woman between 18 and 70 years old in good health. This chain joins TRBV28 and TRBJ2-7; the D gene TCRdb calls, TRBD1, cannot be checked with no DNA. The CDR3 protein is CASRTSGRLPYEQYF.